This TCR beta chain comes out of a study of monozygotic twins with inflammatory bowel disease. Following a re-call of the 5' RACE reads, TCRdb has one entry per CDR3 protein and lacks DNA. The table lists roughly 150,000 distinct CDR3 sequences. The CDR3 runs 12 residues. Germline-derived CDR1 and CDR2 are SGHRS and YFSETQ. The sequenced sample consisted of blood. The gene calls are TRBV5-1 and TRBJ1-2. The receptor's source is a human donor with ulcerative colitis or Crohn's disease, or a healthy co-twin of an affected twin (not recorded which). CDR3 sequence reads: CASSEERIRYTF.